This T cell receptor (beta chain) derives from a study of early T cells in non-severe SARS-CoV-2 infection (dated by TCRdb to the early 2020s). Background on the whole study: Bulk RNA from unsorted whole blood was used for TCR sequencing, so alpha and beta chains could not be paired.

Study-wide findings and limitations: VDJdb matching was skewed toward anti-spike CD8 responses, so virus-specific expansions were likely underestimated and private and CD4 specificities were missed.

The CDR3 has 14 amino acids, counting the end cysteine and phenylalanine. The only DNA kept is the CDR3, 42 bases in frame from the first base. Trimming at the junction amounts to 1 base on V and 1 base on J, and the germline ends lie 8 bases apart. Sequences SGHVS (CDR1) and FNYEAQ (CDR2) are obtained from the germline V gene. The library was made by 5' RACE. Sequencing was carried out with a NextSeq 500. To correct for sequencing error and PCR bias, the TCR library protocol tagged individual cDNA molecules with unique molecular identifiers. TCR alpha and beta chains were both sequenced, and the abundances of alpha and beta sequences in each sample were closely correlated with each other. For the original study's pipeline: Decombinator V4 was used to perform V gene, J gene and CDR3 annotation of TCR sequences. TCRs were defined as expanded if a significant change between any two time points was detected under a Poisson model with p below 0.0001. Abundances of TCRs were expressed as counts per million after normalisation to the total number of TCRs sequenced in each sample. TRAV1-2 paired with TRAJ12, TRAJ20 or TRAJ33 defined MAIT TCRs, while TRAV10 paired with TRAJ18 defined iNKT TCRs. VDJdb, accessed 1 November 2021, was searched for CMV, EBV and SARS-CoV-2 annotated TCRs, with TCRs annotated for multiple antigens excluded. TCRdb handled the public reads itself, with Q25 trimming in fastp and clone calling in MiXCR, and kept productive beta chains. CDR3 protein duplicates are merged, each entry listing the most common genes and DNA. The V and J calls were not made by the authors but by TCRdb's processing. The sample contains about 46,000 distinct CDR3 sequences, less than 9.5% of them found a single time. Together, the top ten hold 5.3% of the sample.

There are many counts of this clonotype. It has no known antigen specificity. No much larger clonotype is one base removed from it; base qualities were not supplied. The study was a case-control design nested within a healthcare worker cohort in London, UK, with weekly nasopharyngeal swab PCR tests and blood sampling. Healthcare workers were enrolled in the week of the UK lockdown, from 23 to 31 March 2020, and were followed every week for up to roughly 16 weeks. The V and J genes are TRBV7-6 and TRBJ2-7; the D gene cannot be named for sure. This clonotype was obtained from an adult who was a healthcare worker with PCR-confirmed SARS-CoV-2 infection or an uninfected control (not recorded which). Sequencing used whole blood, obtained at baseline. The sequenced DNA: TGTGCCAGCAGCTTAGATGCAGGATCCTACGAGCAGTACTTC. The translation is CASSLDAGSYEQYF.